The 29 T cell receptor beta chains below come from one sample, sequenced in a study of blood T cell repertoires in COVID-19. Method: immunoSEQ multiplex PCR; TCRdb's copy keeps in-frame clones and lacks some. The sample yields about 330,000 clones, 88% seen once. The sample taken for sequencing was PBMCs or T cells enriched from blood (not recorded which). These receptors were collected from a man aged 30 to 39 who had recovered from COVID-19.

The chain joins TRBV3-1 (or the pseudogene TRBV3-2) to TRBJ2-5; TRBD1 agrees at 9 bases. This CDR3 has 14 amino acids. CDR1 LGHDT and CDR2 YNNKEL come from the germline V gene (reference sequence). Unmatched junction bases numbered 5, after V lost 4 bases and J lost 5 bases. The CDR3 coding sequence is TGTGCCAGCAGCCCAACAGGGGGCGGGGAGACCCAGTACTTC. Translated: CASSPTGGGETQYF.

This clone was recorded only once. The chain combines TRBV10-3 with TRBJ1-1, with TRBD1 matching 8 bases. V was clipped by 3 bases and J by 6 bases; unmatched bases: 3. The germline gives CDR1 ENHRY, CDR2 SYGVKD. The length of the CDR3 is 13 residues. The CDR3 loop is CAISEQGEAEAFF. Written as DNA, the CDR3 is TGTGCCATCAGTGAACAGGGGGAGGCTGAAGCTTTCTTT.

V usage is TRBV18 and J usage is TRBJ2-1; D call uncertain. The germline V gene has CDR1 KGHSH and CDR2 LQKENI. V dropped 3 bases and J dropped 8 bases, with 11 bases sitting between them. The CDR3 runs to 13 residues. The CDR3 sequence: CASSPSTYDEQFF. DNA for the CDR3: TGTGCCAGCTCACCTTCAACTTACGATGAGCAGTTCTTC.

This rearrangement joins TRBV5-1 to TRBJ1-1; D perhaps matches TRBD1 (5 bases). Trimming removed 1 base at V and 3 bases at J, with 10 bases between. Germline V lookup: CDR1 SGHRS, CDR2 YFSETQ. The CDR3 loop spans 14 amino acids. The DNA for the CDR3 is TGCGCCAGCAGCTTGTACGGGGGAGACACTGAAGCTTTCTTT. It codes for CASSLYGGDTEAFF.

This CDR3 is CAISGDRPPDSPLHF. The CDR3 nucleotides are TGTGCCATCAGTGGGGACAGGCCCCCGGATTCACCCCTCCACTTT. The chain employs TRBV10-3 and TRBJ1-6, with 8 bases that match TRBD1. The germline gives CDR1 ENHRY, CDR2 SYGVKD. The CDR3 spans 15 residues. J was trimmed by 8 bases and V by 4 bases; bases with no gene match: 7.

The chain employs TRBV19 and TRBJ2-1; 11 bases align to TRBD1. J was trimmed by 7 bases and V by 6 bases; bases with no gene match: 5. CDR3 length: 14 amino acids. CDR1 LNHDA and CDR2 SQIVND come from the germline V gene (reference sequence). The CDR3 is CASSGQGAGNEQFF. In nucleotides, the CDR3 is TGTGCCAGTAGCGGACAGGGGGCTGGAAATGAGCAGTTCTTC.

This clone was seen a handful of times. The gene calls are TRBV7-9 and TRBJ2-2; 9 positions agree with TRBD1. The germline V gene has CDR1 SEHNR and CDR2 FQNEAQ (reference sequence). With V trimmed by 6 bases and J by 1 base, 6 bases remained unmatched. The CDR3 sequence is 16 residues long. CDR3 bases: TGTGCCAGCAGAGTTTCGGGACAGGGGAACACCGGGGAGCTGTTTTTT. It encodes CASRVSGQGNTGELFF.

V is TRBV23-1 and J is TRBJ2-5; 7 bases are a match to TRBD1. TRBV23-1 is classed as an ORF, of uncertain function. CDR3 length equals 15 residues. With 3 bases clipped from V and 1 base from J, the junction kept 5 bases outside the gene matches. The CDR3 DNA sequence: TGCGCCAGCAGTCAGCTACAGGGGACCCAAGAGACCCAGTACTTC. It encodes CASSQLQGTQETQYF.

The genes are TRBV19 and TRBJ2-6; 9 bases agree with TRBD2. CDR1 LNHDA and CDR2 SQIVND come from the germline V gene (reference sequence). This CDR3 region has 17 residues. The ends lost 6 bases at V and 2 bases at J; junction bases unmatched: 8. The CDR3 loop reads CASSRGGGATGANVLTF. In DNA form, the CDR3 reads TGTGCCAGTAGCCGAGGCGGGGGGGCTACTGGGGCCAACGTCCTGACTTTC.

The chain has TRBV10-3 and TRBJ1-2; TRBD1 aligns across 7 bases. The V gene's germline CDR1 is ENHRY and CDR2 SYGVKD. The V gene end was trimmed by 2 bases and the J gene end by 8 bases; junction bases not matched to a gene: 14. CDR3 length: 16 residues. CDR3 in DNA: TGTGCCATCAGTGAGACGGGACAGTCTTCGATGGGGGGCTACACCTTC. Translated, it gives CAISETGQSSMGGYTF.

This rearrangement joins TRBV19 to TRBJ1-3; perhaps TRBD1 as D (6 bases). V was clipped by 5 bases and J by 1 base, with 12 bases between them. Germline-derived CDR1 and CDR2 are LNHDA and SQIVND (reference sequence). The CDR3 is 15 amino acids. For the CDR3, the DNA is TGTGCCAGTAGTTCGCGGGGGCAATCTGGAAACACCATATATTTT. It is translated as CASSSRGQSGNTIYF.

As regards this clone: Other DNA sequences of this sample code for an identical CDR3. The chain carries TRBV11-2 and TRBJ1-2; 8 bases are shared with TRBD1. Germline V gene sequence: CDR1 SGHAT, CDR2 FQNNGV. V lost 5 bases, J lost 4 bases, and 3 bases stayed unmatched. This CDR3 comprises 13 residues. CDR3 sequence (DNA): TGTGCCAGCAGCCTTGGACAGGGCTATGGCTACACCTTC. Protein product: CASSLGQGYGYTF.

The chain couples TRBV27 to TRBJ1-1; the D gene is possibly TRBD1 (5 bases). This CDR3 spans 15 amino acids. The germline V gene has CDR1 MNHEY and CDR2 SMNVEV (reference sequence). V was pared by 4 bases and J by 1 base, with 13 bases between. Here the CDR3 DNA reads TGTGCCAGCAGTTCCCAATGGAGGGGGAACACTGAAGCTTTCTTT. This translates into CASSSQWRGNTEAFF.

The chain joins TRBV6-5 to TRBJ1-6, with a tentative D call TRBD1 (6 bases). The length of the CDR3 is 14 residues. V gave up 2 bases and J gave up 10 bases, with 12 bases separating them. CDR1 is MNHEY, CDR2 SVGAGI, per germline. CDR3 in amino acids: CASSYKQGDSPLHF. The CDR3 DNA reads as TGTGCCAGCAGTTACAAACAGGGAGACTCACCCCTCCACTTT.

V gene TRBV7-9 combines with J gene TRBJ2-7, with D possibly TRBD1 on 6 matching bases. From germline, CDR1 is SEHNR and CDR2 FQNEAQ (reference sequence). Trimming removed 5 bases at V and 3 bases at J, with 14 bases between. The CDR3 has 14 amino acids. CDR3 nucleotide sequence: TGTGCCAGCAGCCCACCTGACAGGAACTACGAGCAGTACTTC. This sequence encodes CASSPPDRNYEQYF.

CDR3 in DNA: TGTGCCAGCATTCAGGGTATCCGTAATCAGCCCCAGCATTTT. This codes for CASIQGIRNQPQHF. The V and J genes are TRBV28 and TRBJ1-5; perhaps TRBD1 as D (5 bases). Per the germline V gene, CDR1 is MDHEN and CDR2 is SYDVKM. The germline V and J ends were trimmed by 7 bases and 4 bases, with 14 bases remaining between them. This CDR3 contains 14 residues.

The J gene is TRBJ2-3, the V gene TRBV10-1, with a possible D match to TRBD2 (6 bases). CDR3 length: 14 residues. Germline-derived CDR1 and CDR2 are WNHNN and SYGVQD (reference sequence). The V and J ends lost 3 bases and 3 bases respectively, with 10 bases between them. The chain's CDR3 is CASSESGVTDTQYF. Here the CDR3 DNA reads TGCGCCAGCAGTGAATCGGGAGTTACAGATACGCAGTATTTT.

The gene calls are TRBV3-1 (or the pseudogene TRBV3-2) and TRBJ2-7; no reliable D call. The CDR3 has 13 residues. Germline CDR1 reads LGHDT; CDR2 reads YNNKEL (reference sequence). V gave up 0 bases and J gave up 4 bases, with 7 bases separating them. The CDR3 region is CASSQDFPYEQYF. The CDR3 coding sequence is TGTGCCAGCAGCCAAGATTTTCCGTACGAGCAGTACTTC.

V gene TRBV19 combines with J gene TRBJ2-6; TRBD1 matches 9 bases. This CDR3 is 19 amino acids long. V gave up 3 bases and J gave up 0 bases; unmatched junction bases: 9. Germline CDR1 is LNHDA and CDR2 is SQIVND (reference sequence). The CDR3 DNA sequence: TGTGCCAGTAGTATCATCTGGGACAGGGTCCTCTCTGGGGCCAACGTCCTGACTTTC. Translation: CASSIIWDRVLSGANVLTF.

Comment on this clone: Sequence at one end of the junction differs from germline and may be a read error. The gene calls are TRBV23-1 and TRBJ2-7, with 12 bases that match TRBD1. TRBV23-1 is given ORF status, its function remaining uncertain. The CDR3 is 14 amino acids. CDR3 loop: CARSRGQGADEQYF. The CDR3 DNA reads as TGCGCCAGAAGTCGGGGACAGGGGGCCGACGAGCAGTACTTC.

The CDR3 DNA reads as TGCGCCAGCACGAGAACCGAGTCTAACACCGGGGAGCTGTTTTTT. Its protein product is CASTRTESNTGELFF. The genes are TRBV4-1 and TRBJ2-2; no clear D gene. The CDR3 consists of 15 residues. The V end was cut by 7 bases, the J end by 2 bases, with 14 bases between. The germline V gene encodes CDR1 MGHRA and CDR2 YSYEKL.

CDR3: CAWRMPVSPLHF. The CDR3 coding sequence is TGTGCCTGGAGGATGCCGGTTTCACCCCTCCACTTT. The chain carries TRBV30 and TRBJ1-6, with no clear D. Germline V lookup: CDR1 GTSNPN, CDR2 SVGIG (reference sequence). This CDR3 spans 12 amino acids. The V end was cut by 3 bases, the J end by 9 bases, with 9 bases between.

V and J are TRBV6-5 and TRBJ1-3; D remains unclear. V was clipped by 3 bases and J by 0 bases, with 12 bases between them. From germline, CDR1 is MNHEY and CDR2 SVGAGI. The CDR3 is made up of 16 amino acids. The CDR3 nucleotides are TGTGCCAGCAGTTATGTAGGAGGTTACTCTGGAAACACCATATATTTT. Translated: CASSYVGGYSGNTIYF.

The chain joins TRBV9 to TRBJ2-1, with 9 bases fitting TRBD1. CDR3 size: 16 residues. With 3 bases clipped from V and 7 bases from J, the junction kept 11 bases outside the gene matches. Germline CDR1 SGDLS, CDR2 YYNGEE. The CDR3 loop reads CASSAHSGTGWNEQFF. CDR3 bases: TGTGCCAGCAGCGCCCACTCCGGGACAGGGTGGAATGAGCAGTTCTTC. Using reference TRBV9 and TRBJ2-1 for the parts outside the CDR3, the full variable domain is DSGVTQTPKHLITATGQRVTLRCSPRSGDLSVYWYQQSLDQGLQFLIQYYNGEERAKGNILERFSAQQFPDLHSELNLSSLELGDSALYFCASSAHSGTGWNEQFFGPGTRLTVL.

The V gene is TRBV27, the J gene TRBJ2-7; D is ambiguous. CDR3 length equals 13 residues. Trimming pared 4 bases from V and 1 base from J, leaving 8 bases between. Germline CDR1 and CDR2: MNHEY and SMNVEV (reference sequence). The CDR3 region is CASSSRLSYEQYF. The DNA for the CDR3 is TGTGCCAGCAGTTCTCGGTTGTCCTACGAGCAGTACTTC.

This chain links TRBV2 with TRBJ1-3; weak D call: TRBD1 (5 bases). Trimming took 1 base from V and 1 from J, leaving 5 bases between them. Germline loops: CDR1 SNHLY, CDR2 FYNNEI. The CDR3 has 14 amino acids. The CDR3 sequence is CASSEGQSGNTIYF. The CDR3 nucleotides are TGTGCCAGCAGTGAAGGACAGTCTGGAAACACCATATATTTT.

This clone was seen once. The J gene is TRBJ1-1, the V gene TRBV19; possible D gene TRBD1, 6 bases. The germline V gene has CDR1 LNHDA and CDR2 SQIVND (reference sequence). V shed 4 bases and J shed 6 bases, with 12 bases lying between them. CDR3 size: 13 residues. The CDR3 DNA reads TGTGCCAGTAGTACAGGGGTTCGGGCTGAAGCTTTCTTT. Its translation is CASSTGVRAEAFF.

The chain links TRBV18 to TRBJ2-7, with TRBD2 matching over 10 bases. Looked up from germline, CDR1 is KGHSH and CDR2 is LQKENI. With V trimmed by 2 bases and J by 7 bases, 8 bases remained unmatched. The CDR3 sequence is 15 residues long. The CDR3 DNA reads TGTGCCAGCTCACCAAGGCTAGCGGGGGAAGGGGAGCAGTACTTC. Protein sequence: CASSPRLAGEGEQYF.

The V gene is TRBV5-1, the J gene TRBJ2-7; 7 nucleotides match TRBD1. Losses at the gene ends were 4 bases for V and 1 base for J; bases not matched to a gene: 2. This CDR3 region has 13 residues. Looked up from germline, CDR1 is SGHRS and CDR2 is YFSETQ. The DNA for the CDR3 is TGCGCCAGCAGCCGGACAGGTTCCTACGAGCAGTACTTC. It translates to CASSRTGSYEQYF.